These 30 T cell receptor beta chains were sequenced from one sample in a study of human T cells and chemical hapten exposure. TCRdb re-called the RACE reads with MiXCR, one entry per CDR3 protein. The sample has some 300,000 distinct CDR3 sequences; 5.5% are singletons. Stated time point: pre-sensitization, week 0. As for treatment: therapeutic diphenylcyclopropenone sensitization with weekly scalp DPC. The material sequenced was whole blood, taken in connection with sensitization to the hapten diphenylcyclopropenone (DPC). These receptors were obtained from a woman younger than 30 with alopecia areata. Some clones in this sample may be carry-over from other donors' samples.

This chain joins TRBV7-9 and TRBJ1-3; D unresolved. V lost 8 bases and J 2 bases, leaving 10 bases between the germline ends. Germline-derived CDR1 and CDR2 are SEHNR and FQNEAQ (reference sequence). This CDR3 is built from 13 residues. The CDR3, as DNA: TGTGCCAGCTCGCCTGAGGCTGGAAACACCATATATTTT. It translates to CASSPEAGNTIYF.

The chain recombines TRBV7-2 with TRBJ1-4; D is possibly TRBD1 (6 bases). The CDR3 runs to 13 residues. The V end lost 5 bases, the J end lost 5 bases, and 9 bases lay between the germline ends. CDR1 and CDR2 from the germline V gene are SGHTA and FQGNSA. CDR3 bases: TGTGCCAGCAGCCGCGGACAGAATGAAAAACTGTTTTTT. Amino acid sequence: CASSRGQNEKLFF.

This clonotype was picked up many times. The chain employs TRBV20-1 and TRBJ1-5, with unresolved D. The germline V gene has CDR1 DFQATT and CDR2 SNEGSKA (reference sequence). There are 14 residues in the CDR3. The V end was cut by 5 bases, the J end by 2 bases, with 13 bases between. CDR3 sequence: CSAQPVPGNQPQHF. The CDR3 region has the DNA TGCAGTGCTCAGCCAGTTCCTGGCAATCAGCCCCAGCATTTT.

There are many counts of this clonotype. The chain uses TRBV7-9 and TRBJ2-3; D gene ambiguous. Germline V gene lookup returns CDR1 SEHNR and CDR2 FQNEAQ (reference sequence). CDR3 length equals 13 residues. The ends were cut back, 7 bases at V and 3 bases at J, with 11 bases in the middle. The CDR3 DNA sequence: TGTGCCAGCACTCTGGCGGATACAGATACGCAGTATTTT. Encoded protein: CASTLADTDTQYF.

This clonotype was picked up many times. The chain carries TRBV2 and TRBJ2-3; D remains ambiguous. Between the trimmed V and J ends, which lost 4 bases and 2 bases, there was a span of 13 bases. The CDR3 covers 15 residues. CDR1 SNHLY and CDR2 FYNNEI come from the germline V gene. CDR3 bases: TGTGCCAGCAGTGCATCCAGCGCGGTCACAGATACGCAGTATTTT. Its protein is CASSASSAVTDTQYF.

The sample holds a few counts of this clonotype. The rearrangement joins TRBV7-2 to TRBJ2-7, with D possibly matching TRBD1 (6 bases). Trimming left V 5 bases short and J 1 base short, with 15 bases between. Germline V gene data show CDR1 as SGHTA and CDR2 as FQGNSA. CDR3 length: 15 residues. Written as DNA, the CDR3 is TGTGCCAGCAGCCCCACAGGGTTTTATTCCTACGAGCAGTACTTC. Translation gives CASSPTGFYSYEQYF.

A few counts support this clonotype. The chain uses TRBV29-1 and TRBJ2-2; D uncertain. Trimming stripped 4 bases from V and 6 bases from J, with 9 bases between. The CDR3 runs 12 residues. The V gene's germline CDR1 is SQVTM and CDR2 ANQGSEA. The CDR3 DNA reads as TGCAGCGTTGTGTCTGTCGCCGGGGAGCTGTTTTTT. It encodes CSVVSVAGELFF.

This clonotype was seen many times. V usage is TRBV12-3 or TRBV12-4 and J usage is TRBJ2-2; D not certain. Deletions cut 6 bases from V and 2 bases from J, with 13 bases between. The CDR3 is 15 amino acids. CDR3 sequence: CASRPPVTNTGELFF. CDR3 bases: TGTGCCAGCAGGCCACCTGTCACCAACACCGGGGAGCTGTTTTTT.

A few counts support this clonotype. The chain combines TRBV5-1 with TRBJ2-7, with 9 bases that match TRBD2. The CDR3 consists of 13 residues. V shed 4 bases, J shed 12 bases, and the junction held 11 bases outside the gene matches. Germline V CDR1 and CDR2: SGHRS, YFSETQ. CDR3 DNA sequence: TGCGCCAGCAGCACCGCCGACTCTAGCGGGGTGTACTTC. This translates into CASSTADSSGVYF.

CDR3 amino acids: CASSATSGGEQYF. CDR3 DNA: TGTGCCAGCAGCGCGACTAGCGGGGGGGAGCAGTACTTC. The gene calls are TRBV7-2 and TRBJ2-7; 13 bases align to TRBD2. Germline V gives CDR1 SGHTA, CDR2 FQGNSA. V was clipped by 5 bases and J by 7 bases; unmatched bases: 2. CDR3 length: 13 amino acids.

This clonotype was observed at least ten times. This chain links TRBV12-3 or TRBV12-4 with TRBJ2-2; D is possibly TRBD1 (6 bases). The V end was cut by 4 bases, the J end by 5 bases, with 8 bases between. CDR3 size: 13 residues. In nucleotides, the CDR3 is TGTGCCAGCAGTTCCGGGACAACCGGGGAGCTGTTTTTT. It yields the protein CASSSGTTGELFF.

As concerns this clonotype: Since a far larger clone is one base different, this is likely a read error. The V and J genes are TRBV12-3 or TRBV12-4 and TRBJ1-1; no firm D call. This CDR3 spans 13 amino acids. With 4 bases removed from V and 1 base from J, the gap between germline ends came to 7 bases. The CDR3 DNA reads TGTGCCAGCAGTTCAGCGAGGAACACTGAAGCTTTCTTT. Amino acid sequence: CASSSARNTEAFF.

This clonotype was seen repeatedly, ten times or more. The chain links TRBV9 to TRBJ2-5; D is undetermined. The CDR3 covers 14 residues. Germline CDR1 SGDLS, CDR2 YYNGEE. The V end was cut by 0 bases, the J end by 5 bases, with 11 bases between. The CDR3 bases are TGTGCCAGCAGCGTAGCGGTGGGGATGGAGACCCAGTACTTC. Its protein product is CASSVAVGMETQYF.

This CDR3 reads CASSSSPGTGEKGREQYF. The CDR3 nucleotides are TGTGCCAGCAGTTCAAGTCCCGGGACAGGGGAAAAGGGTCGAGAGCAGTACTTC. The chain has TRBV12-3 or TRBV12-4 and TRBJ2-7; 10 bases are shared with TRBD1. The CDR3 spans 18 residues. The junction had 19 bases not matched to a gene; V was cut back by 4 bases and J by 7 bases.

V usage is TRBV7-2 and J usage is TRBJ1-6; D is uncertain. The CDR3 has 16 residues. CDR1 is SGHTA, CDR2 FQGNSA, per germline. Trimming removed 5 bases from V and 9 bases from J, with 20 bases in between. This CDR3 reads CASSGRAIPRGSPLHF. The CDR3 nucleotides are TGTGCCAGCAGCGGGCGGGCCATCCCCCGGGGTTCACCCCTCCACTTT.

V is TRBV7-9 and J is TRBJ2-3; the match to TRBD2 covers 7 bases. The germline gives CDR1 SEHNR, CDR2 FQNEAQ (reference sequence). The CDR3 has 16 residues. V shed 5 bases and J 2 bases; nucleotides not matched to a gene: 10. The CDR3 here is CASSPGTSDNTDTQYF. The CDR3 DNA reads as TGTGCCAGCAGCCCCGGAACTAGCGACAACACAGATACGCAGTATTTT.

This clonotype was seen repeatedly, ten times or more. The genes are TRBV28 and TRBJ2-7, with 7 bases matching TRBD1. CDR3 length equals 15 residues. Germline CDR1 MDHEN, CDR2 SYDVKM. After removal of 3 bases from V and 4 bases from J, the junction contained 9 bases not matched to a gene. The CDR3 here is CASSLDATGSYEQYF. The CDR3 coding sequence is TGTGCCAGCAGTTTGGACGCGACAGGGTCGTACGAGCAGTACTTC.

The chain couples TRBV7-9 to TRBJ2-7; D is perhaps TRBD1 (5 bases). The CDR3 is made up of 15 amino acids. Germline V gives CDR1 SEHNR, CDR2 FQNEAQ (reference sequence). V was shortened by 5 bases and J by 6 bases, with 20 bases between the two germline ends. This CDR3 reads CASSTQDTRLREQYF. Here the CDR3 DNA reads TGTGCCAGCAGCACCCAGGACACCCGTCTTCGCGAGCAGTACTTC.

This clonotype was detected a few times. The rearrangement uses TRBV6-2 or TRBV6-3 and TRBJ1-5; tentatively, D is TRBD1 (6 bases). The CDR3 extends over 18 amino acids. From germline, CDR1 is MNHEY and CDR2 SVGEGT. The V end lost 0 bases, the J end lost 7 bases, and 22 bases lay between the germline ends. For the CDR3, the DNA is TGTGCCAGCAGTTACTCACTACAGGGAAGAGGCAACAGGCAGCCCCAGCATTTT. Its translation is CASSYSLQGRGNRQPQHF.

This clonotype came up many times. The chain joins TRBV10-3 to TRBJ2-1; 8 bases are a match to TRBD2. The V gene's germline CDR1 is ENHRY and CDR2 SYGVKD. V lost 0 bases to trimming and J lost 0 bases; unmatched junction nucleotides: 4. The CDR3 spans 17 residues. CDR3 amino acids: CAISESGGGSSYNEQFF. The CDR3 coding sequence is TGTGCCATCAGTGAGTCAGGCGGGGGGAGCTCCTACAATGAGCAGTTCTTC.

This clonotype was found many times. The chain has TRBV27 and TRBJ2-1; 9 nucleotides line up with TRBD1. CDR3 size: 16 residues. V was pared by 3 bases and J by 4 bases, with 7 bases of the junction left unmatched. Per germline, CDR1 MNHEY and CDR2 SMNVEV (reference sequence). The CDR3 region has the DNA TGTGCCAGCAGTTTCACCGGGACAGGGACTTACAATGAGCAGTTCTTC. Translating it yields CASSFTGTGTYNEQFF.

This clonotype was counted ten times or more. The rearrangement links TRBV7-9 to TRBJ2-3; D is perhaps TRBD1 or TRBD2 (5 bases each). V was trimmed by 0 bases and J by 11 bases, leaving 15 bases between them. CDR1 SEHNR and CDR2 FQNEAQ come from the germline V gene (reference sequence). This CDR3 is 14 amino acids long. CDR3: CASSLAGDAVGQYF. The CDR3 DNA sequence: TGTGCCAGCAGCTTAGCGGGGGACGCGGTTGGGCAGTATTTT. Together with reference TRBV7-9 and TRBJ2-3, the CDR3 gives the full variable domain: DTGVSQNPRHKITKRGQNVTFRCDPISEHNRLYWYRQTLGQGPEFLTYFQNEAQLEKSRLLSDRFSAERPKGSFSTLEIQRTEQGDSAMYLCASSLAGDAVGQYFGPGTRLTVL.

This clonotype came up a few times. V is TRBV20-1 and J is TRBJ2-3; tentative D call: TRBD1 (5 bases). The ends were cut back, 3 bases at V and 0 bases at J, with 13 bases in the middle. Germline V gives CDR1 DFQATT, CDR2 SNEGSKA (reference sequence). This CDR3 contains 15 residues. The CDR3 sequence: CSASTGAPSTDTQYF. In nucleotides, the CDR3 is TGCAGTGCTAGCACTGGGGCCCCCAGCACAGATACGCAGTATTTT.

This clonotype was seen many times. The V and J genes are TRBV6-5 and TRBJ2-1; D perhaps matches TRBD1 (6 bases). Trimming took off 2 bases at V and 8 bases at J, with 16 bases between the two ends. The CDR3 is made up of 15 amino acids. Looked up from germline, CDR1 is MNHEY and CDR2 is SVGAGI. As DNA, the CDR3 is TGTGCCAGCAGTTACACAGGGTTGTCTGGAGATGAGCAGTTCTTC. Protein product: CASSYTGLSGDEQFF.

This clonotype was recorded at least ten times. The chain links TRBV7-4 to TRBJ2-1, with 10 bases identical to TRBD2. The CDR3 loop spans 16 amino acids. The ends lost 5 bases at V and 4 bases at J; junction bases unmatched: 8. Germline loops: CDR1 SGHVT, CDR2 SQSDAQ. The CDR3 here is CASSLQGLAVYNEQFF. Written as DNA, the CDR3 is TGTGCCAGCAGCCTGCAAGGACTAGCGGTTTACAATGAGCAGTTCTTC.

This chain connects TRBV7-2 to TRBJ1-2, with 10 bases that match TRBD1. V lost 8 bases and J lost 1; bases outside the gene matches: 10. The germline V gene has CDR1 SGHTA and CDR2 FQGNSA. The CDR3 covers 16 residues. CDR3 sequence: CASSLVWTGGNYGYTF. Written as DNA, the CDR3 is TGTGCCAGCTCGCTGGTCTGGACAGGGGGTAACTATGGCTACACCTTC.

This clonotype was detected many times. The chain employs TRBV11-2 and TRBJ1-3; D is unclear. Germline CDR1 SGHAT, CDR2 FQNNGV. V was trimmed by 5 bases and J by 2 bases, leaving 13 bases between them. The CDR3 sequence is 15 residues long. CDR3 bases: TGTGCCAGCAGCCCGGACGGATTCCCTGGAAACACCATATATTTT. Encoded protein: CASSPDGFPGNTIYF.

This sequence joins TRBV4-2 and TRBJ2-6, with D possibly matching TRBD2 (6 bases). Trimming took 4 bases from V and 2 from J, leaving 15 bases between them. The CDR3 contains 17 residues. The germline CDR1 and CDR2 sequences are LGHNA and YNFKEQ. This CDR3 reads CASSPMGGSAGANVLTF. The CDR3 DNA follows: TGTGCCAGCAGCCCGATGGGGGGATCCGCTGGGGCCAACGTCCTGACTTTC.

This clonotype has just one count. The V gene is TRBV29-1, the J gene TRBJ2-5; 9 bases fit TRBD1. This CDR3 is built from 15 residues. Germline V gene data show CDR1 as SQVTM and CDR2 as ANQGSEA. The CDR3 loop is CSAGTGRVAQETQYF. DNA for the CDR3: TGCAGTGCCGGGACAGGGAGGGTCGCCCAAGAGACCCAGTACTTC.

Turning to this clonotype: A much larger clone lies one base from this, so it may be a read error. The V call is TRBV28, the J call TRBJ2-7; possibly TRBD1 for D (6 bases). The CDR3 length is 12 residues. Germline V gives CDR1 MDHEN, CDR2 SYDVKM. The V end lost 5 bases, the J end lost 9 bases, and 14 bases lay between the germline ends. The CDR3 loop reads CASSRQEDMQYF. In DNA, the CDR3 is TGTGCCAGCAGTCGACAGGAGGACATGCAGTACTTC.